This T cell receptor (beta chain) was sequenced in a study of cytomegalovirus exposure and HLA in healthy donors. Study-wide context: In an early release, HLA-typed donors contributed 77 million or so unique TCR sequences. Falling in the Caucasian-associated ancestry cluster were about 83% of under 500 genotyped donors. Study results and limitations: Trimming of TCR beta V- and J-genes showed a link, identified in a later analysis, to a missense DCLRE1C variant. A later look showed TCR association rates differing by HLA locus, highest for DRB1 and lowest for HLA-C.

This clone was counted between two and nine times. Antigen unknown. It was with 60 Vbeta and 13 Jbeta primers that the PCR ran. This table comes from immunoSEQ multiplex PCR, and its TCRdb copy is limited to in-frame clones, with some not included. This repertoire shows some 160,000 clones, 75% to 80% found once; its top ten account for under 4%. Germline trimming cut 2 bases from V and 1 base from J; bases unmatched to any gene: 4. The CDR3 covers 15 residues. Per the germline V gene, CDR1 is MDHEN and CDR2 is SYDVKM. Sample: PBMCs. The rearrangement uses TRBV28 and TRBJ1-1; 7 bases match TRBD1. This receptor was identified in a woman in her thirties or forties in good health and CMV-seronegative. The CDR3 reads CASSLKGARNTEAFF. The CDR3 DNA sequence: TGTGCCAGCAGTTTAAAGGGGGCACGGAACACTGAAGCTTTCTTT.